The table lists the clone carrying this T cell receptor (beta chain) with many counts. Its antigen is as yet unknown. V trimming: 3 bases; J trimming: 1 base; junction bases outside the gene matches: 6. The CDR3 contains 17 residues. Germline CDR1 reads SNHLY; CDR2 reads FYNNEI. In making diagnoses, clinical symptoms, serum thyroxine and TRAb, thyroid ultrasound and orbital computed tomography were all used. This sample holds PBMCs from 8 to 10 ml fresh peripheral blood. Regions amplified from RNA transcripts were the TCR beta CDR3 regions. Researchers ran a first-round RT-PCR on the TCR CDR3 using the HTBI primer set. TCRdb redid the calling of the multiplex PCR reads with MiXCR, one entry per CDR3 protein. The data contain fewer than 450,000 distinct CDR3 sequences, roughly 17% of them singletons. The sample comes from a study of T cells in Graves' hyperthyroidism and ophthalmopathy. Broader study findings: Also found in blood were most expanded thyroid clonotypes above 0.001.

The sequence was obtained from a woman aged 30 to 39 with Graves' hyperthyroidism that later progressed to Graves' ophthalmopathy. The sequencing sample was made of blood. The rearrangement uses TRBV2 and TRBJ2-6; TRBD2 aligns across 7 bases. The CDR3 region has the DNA TGTGCCAGCAGTGAGGGGGACTACGTATCTGGGGCCAACGTCCTGACTTTC. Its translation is CASSEGDYVSGANVLTF.